The clone carrying this T cell receptor (beta chain) occurred a few times. The antigen remains undetermined. The data stem from a study of identical twins. Study observations and caveats: Those out-of-frame alpha sequences shared by twins showed an excess of low generation probability. Weaker excess sharing between twins was seen in beta out-of-frame sequences.

Germline CDR1 is MDHEN and CDR2 is SYDVKM. The CDR3 totals 15 residues. The V gene lost 6 bases and the J gene lost 8 bases, with 20 bases spanning the gap. cDNA molecules carried unique molecular identifiers, and template switching added a universal primer site. TCRdb analysed the 5' RACE reads with MiXCR anew, one entry per CDR3 protein. The top ten clones hold roughly 3.2% of a sample with a few hundred thousand distinct CDR3 sequences, around 9.6% of them seen once. This same sample was also part of a study on yellow fever vaccine responses in identical twins.

Sequencing was carried out using PBMCs. The sequence was obtained from a woman aged 18-29 years in good health. The chain carries TRBV28 and TRBJ2-1; D may be TRBD2 (6 bases). The chain's CDR3 is CASSSGGPSSHEQFF. CDR3 nucleotide sequence: TGTGCCAGCAGCTCCGGAGGGCCGTCCTCTCATGAGCAGTTCTTC.